This entry concerns a single T cell receptor (beta chain). There are 16 residues in the CDR3. CDR1 and CDR2 (germline): MNHNS, SASEGT. With 2 bases clipped from V and 8 bases from J, the junction kept 8 bases outside the gene matches. These data come from a study of cytomegalovirus exposure and HLA in healthy donors. The PCR made use of 60 Vbeta and 13 Jbeta primers. The assay was immunoSEQ multiplex PCR, and TCRdb's table has in-frame clones only and misses some. The table lists about 190,000 clones. The chain has TRBV6-1 and TRBJ1-6; TRBD1 matches 8 bases. This clonotype was obtained from a man under 40 in good health and CMV-seronegative. The sample comprised PBMCs. The CDR3 here is CASSEHPTGVDSPLHF. CDR3 coding DNA: TGTGCCAGCAGTGAACACCCGACAGGGGTGGATTCACCCCTCCACTTT.